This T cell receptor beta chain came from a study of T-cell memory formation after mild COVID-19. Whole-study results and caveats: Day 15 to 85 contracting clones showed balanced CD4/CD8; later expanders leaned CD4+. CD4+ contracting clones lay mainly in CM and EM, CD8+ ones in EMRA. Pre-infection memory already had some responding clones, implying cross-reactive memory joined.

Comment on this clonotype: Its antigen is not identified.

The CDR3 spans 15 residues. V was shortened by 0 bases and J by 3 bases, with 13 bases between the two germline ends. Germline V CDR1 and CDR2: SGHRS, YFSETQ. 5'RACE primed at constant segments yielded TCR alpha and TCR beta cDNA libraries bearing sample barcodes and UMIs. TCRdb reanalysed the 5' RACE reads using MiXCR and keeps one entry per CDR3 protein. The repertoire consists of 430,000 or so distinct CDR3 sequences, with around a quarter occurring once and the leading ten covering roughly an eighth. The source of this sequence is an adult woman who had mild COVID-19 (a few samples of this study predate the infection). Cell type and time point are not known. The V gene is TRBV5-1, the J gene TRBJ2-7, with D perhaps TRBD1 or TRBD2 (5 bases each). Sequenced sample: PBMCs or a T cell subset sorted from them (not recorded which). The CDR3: CASSLVSGPLYEQYF. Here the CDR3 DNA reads TGCGCCAGCAGCTTGGTATCGGGACCCCTCTACGAGCAGTACTTC.